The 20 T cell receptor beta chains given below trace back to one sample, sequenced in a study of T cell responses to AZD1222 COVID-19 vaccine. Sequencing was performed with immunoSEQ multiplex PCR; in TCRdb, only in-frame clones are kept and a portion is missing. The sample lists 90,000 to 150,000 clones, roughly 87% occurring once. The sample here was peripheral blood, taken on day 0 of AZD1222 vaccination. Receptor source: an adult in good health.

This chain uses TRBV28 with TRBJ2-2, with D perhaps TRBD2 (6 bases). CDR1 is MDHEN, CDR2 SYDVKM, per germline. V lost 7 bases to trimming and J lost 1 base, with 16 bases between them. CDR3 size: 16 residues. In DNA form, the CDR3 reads TGTGCCAGCATCTCCGGAGGGGTCCAGAACACCGGGGAGCTGTTTTTT. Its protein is CASISGGVQNTGELFF.

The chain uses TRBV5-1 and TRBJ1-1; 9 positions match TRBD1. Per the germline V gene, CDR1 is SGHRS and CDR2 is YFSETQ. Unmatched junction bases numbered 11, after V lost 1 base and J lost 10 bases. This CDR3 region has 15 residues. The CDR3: CASSLSAGTGFGAFF. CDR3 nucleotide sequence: TGCGCCAGCAGCTTGTCCGCCGGGACAGGGTTCGGAGCTTTCTTT.

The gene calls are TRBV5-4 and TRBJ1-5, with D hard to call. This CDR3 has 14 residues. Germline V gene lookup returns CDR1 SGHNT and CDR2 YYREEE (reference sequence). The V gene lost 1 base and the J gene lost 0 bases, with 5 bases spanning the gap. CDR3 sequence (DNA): TGTGCCAGCAGCTTGCGGGGTAGCAATCAGCCCCAGCATTTT. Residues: CASSLRGSNQPQHF.

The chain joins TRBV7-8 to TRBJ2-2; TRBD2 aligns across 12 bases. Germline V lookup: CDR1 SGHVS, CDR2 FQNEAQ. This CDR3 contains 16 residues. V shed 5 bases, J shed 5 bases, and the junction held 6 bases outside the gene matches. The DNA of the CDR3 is TGTGCCAGCAGCCCACGACTAGCGGGAGTTACCGGGGAGCTGTTTTTT. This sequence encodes CASSPRLAGVTGELFF.

This chain's CDR3 is CASNLQGATVNEQFF. The CDR3 DNA is TGTGCCAGCAACCTCCAGGGGGCAACCGTCAATGAGCAGTTCTTC. The V gene is TRBV2, the J gene TRBJ2-1, with 8 bases identical to TRBD1. Germline V gives CDR1 SNHLY, CDR2 FYNNEI. This CDR3 region has 15 residues. Trimming took 7 bases from V and 6 from J; bases not matched to a gene: 11. Full variable domain (missing parts from reference TRBV2 and TRBJ2-1): EPEVTQTPSHQVTQMGQEVILRCVPISNHLYFYWYRQILGQKVEFLVSFYNNEISEKSEIFDDQFSVERPDGSNFTLKIRSTKLEDSAMYFCASNLQGATVNEQFFGPGTRLTVL.

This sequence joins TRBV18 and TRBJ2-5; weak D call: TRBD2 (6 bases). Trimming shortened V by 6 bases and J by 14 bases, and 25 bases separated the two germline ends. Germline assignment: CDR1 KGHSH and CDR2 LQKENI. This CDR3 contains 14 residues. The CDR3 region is CASSLGRTRDRLYF. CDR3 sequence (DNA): TGTGCCAGCTCTCTAGGCCGAACGCGGGACCGCTTATACTTC.

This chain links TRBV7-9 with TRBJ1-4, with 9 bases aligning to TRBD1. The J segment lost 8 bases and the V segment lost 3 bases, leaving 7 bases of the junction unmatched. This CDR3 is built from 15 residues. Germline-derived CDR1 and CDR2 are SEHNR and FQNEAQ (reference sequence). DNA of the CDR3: TGTGCCAGCAGCTTCGGGGGACAGGGAACCGAAAAACTGTTTTTT. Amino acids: CASSFGGQGTEKLFF.

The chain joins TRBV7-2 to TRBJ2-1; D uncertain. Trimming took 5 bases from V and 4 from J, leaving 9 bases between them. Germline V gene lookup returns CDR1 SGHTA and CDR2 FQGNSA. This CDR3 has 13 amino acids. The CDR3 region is CASSPTGYNEQFF. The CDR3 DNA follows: TGTGCCAGCAGCCCGACCGGGTACAATGAGCAGTTCTTC.

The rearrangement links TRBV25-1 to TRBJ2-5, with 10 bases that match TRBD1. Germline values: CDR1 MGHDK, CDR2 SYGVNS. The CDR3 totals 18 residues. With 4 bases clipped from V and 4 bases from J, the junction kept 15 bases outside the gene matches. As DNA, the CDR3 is TGTGCCAGCAGTGGAGCGGATGGACAGGGGGATTTAGGAGAGACCCAGTACTTC. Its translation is CASSGADGQGDLGETQYF.

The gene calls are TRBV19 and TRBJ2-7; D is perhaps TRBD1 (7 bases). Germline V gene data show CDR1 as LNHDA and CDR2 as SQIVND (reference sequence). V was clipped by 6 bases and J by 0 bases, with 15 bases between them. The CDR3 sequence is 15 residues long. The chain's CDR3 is CASRVRGDTSYEQYF. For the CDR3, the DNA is TGTGCCAGTAGGGTCAGGGGGGACACCTCCTACGAGCAGTACTTC.

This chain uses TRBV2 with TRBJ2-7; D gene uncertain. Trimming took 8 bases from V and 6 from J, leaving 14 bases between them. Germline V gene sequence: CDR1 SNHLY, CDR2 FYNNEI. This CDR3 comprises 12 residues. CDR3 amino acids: CASSFSLGEQYF. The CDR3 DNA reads TGTGCCAGCTCTTTTAGTTTGGGCGAGCAGTACTTC.

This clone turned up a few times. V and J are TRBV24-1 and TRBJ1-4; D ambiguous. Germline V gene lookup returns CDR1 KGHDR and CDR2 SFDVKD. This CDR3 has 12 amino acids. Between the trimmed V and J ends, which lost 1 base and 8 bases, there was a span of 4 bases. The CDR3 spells CATSDFREKLFF. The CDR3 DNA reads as TGTGCCACCAGTGATTTCCGGGAAAAACTGTTTTTT.

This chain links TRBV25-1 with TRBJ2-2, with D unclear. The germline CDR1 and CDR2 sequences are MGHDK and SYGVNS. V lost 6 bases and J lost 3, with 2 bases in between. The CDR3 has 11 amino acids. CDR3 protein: CASRYTGELFF. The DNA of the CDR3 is TGTGCCAGCAGGTACACCGGGGAGCTGTTTTTT.

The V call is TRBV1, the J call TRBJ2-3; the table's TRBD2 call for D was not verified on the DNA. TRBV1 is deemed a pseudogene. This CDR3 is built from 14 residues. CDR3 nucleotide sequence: TGCACCAGCGTAGCGGGGGGGGGCACAGATACGCAGTATTTT. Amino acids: CTSVAGGGTDTQYF.

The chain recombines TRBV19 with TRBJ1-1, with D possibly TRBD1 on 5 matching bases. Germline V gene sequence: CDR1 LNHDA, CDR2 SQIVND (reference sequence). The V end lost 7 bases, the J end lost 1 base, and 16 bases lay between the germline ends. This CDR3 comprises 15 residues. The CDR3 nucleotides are TGTGCCAGTACCCTCTACACAGGAGGGAACACTGAAGCTTTCTTT. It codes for CASTLYTGGNTEAFF. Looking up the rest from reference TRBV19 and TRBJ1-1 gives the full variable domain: DGGITQSPKYLFRKEGQNVTLSCEQNLNHDAMYWYRQDPGQGLRLIYYSQIVNDFQKGDIAEGYSVSREKKESFPLTVTSAQKNPTAFYLCASTLYTGGNTEAFFGQGTRLTVV.

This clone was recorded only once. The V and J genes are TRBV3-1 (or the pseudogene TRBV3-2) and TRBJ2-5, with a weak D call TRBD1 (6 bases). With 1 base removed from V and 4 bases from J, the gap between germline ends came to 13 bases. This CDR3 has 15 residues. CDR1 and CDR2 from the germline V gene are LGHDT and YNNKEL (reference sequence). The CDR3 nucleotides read TGTGCCAGCAGCCAAGGACTCTGGGGGCCAGAGACCCAGTACTTC. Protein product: CASSQGLWGPETQYF.

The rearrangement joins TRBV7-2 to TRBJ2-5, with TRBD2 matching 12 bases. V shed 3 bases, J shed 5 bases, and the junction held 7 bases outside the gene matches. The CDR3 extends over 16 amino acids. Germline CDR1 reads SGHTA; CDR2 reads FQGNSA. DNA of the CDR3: TGTGCCAGCAGCTTTTTACTAGCGGGGGGAGGGGAGACCCAGTACTTC. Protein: CASSFLLAGGGETQYF.

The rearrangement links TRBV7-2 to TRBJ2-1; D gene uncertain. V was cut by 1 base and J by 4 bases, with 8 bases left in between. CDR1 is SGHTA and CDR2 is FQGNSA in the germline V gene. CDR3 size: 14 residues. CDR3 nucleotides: TGTGCCAGCAGCTTAGGGCTCTCTTACAATGAGCAGTTCTTC. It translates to CASSLGLSYNEQFF.

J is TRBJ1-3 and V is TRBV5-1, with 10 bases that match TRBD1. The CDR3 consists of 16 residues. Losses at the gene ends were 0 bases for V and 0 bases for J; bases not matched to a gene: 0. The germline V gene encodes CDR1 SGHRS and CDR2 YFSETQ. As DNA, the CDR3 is TGCGCCAGCAGCTTGGGGGACAGGGGCTCTGGAAACACCATATATTTT. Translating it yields CASSLGDRGSGNTIYF.

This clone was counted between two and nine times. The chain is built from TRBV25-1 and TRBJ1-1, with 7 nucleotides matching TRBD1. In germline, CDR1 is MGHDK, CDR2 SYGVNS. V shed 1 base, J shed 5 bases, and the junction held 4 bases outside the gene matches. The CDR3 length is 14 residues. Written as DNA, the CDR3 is TGTGCCAGCAGTGAATGGGGCAGGGGGACTGAAGCTTTCTTT. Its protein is CASSEWGRGTEAFF.